This passage covers 5 T cell receptor beta chains from one sample sequenced in a study of blood T cell repertoires in COVID-19 (dated by TCRdb to the early 2020s). Library preparation was by the immunoSEQ multiplex PCR assay. In TCRdb, the immuneACCESS table is reduced to in-frame sequences with V and J assigned. These tables do not hold every clone; where another copy was compared, an unresolved V gene accounts for under half, and the others remain unexplained. The sample table records approximately 150,000 clones; approximately 81% of these occur just once. Of the sample, approximately 8% falls within the top ten clones. Sample: PBMCs or T cells enriched from blood (not recorded which). The receptor source for this set is a woman in her 50s who had recovered from COVID-19.

This chain uses TRBV5-1 with TRBJ1-2, with D possibly TRBD1 on 6 matching bases. Germline assignment: CDR1 SGHRS and CDR2 YFSETQ. The CDR3 consists of 15 residues. Trimming took off 4 bases at V and 5 bases at J, with 18 bases between the two ends. CDR3 sequence: CASSKSTGTAYGYTF. The CDR3 nucleotides are TGCGCCAGCAGCAAATCGACAGGAACCGCATATGGCTACACCTTC.

This clone was counted between two and nine times. The chain recombines TRBV19 with TRBJ1-2; a possible D gene is TRBD1 (6 bases). V lost 4 bases and J lost 0, with 15 bases in between. The germline V gene encodes CDR1 LNHDA and CDR2 SQIVND (reference sequence). The CDR3 is 16 amino acids. The CDR3 nucleotides are TGTGCCAGTAGTAACGTTCGGGACACCTCTAACTATGGCTACACCTTC. It codes for CASSNVRDTSNYGYTF.

The chain employs TRBV12-3 or TRBV12-4 and TRBJ2-2, with D hard to call. The CDR3 has 11 amino acids. V was pared by 7 bases and J by 9 bases, with 9 bases between. In nucleotides, the CDR3 is TGTGCCAGCACCTCTACTAGGGAGCTGTTTTTT. Its protein product is CASTSTRELFF.

This rearrangement joins TRBV4-3 to TRBJ1-2; D remains ambiguous. This CDR3 contains 15 residues. Trimming cost V 4 bases and J 0 bases, with 12 bases left between them. Germline V gene data show CDR1 as LGHNA and CDR2 as YSLEER. The CDR3 coding sequence is TGCGCCAGCAGCCCCGTTGGCACCACTAACTATGGCTACACCTTC. This gives the protein CASSPVGTTNYGYTF.

The rearrangement uses TRBV7-2 and TRBJ2-7; TRBD2 matches at 15 bases. V shed 4 bases and J 5 bases; nucleotides not matched to a gene: 6. This CDR3 is 16 amino acids long. In germline, CDR1 is SGHTA, CDR2 FQGNSA. CDR3: CASSSKGLAGGNEQYF. The CDR3, as DNA: TGTGCCAGCAGCTCTAAGGGACTAGCGGGGGGCAACGAGCAGTACTTC.